This T cell receptor beta chain was documented in a study of tumor-infiltrating lymphocytes in oesophageal squamous cell carcinoma. Note on this clonotype: The junction differs from germline at one of its ends, possibly a read error.

TCRdb reprocessed the PCR reads with MiXCR, giving one entry per CDR3 protein. The sample lists thousands of distinct CDR3 sequences; around 64% were seen once. CDR3 size: 13 residues. The V gene's germline CDR1 is SSHAT and CDR2 FNYEAQ (reference sequence). This sequence originates from a female donor with esophageal squamous cell carcinoma. Sequenced: esophageal tumor tissue. This chain uses TRBV7-7 with TRBJ2-1; a possible D gene is TRBD1 (5 bases). CDR3 region: CASSLGASNEQFF. The DNA of the CDR3 is TGTGCTAGCAGCTTAGGGGCTAGCAATGAGCAGTTCTTC.